Listed here are 25 T cell receptor beta chains from one sample, sequenced in a study of blood T cells in healthy people across ages. For the second PCR, which ran for roughly 6 to 12 cycles, a sample-barcoded 5' primer and a J-beta primer mix were used. TCRdb used MiXCR to reprocess the 5' RACE reads, holding one entry per CDR3 protein. The sample shows hundreds of thousands of distinct CDR3 sequences, about 48% of them seen only once. Input material: blood. The receptors stem from a man at least 80 years old in good health.

The chain combines TRBV29-1 with TRBJ1-5, with D perhaps TRBD1 (6 bases). V was clipped by 4 bases and J by 4 bases, with 8 bases between them. Germline V CDR1 and CDR2: SQVTM, ANQGSEA. The CDR3 consists of 12 residues. Here the CDR3 reads CSVGQGNQPQHF. The CDR3, as DNA: TGCAGCGTTGGGCAGGGGAATCAGCCCCAGCATTTT.

This chain uses TRBV6-2 or TRBV6-3 with TRBJ2-1, with 8 positions matching TRBD2. This CDR3 region has 13 residues. Germline CDR1 reads MNHEY; CDR2 reads SVGEGT. The V segment lost 6 bases and the J segment 4 bases; nucleotides outside the gene matches: 2. CDR3 loop: CASRLAEYNEQFF. Written as DNA, the CDR3 is TGTGCCAGCAGACTAGCGGAATACAATGAGCAGTTCTTC.

The rearrangement joins TRBV3-1 to TRBJ1-1; D not resolved. The CDR3 runs 12 residues. CDR1 is LGHDT and CDR2 is YNNKEL in the germline V gene (reference sequence). V shed 4 bases and J shed 7 bases, with 10 bases lying between them. The CDR3 DNA reads as TGTGCCAGCAGCCGAACCCGGGGTGAAGCTTTCTTT. Residues: CASSRTRGEAFF.

In this sample, this clonotype turned up a few times. The V call is TRBV7-9, the J call TRBJ2-1; either TRBD1 or TRBD2 may fit D (5 bases each). Trimming took 4 bases from V and 5 from J, leaving 12 bases between them. The CDR3 has 14 residues. CDR1 is SEHNR, CDR2 FQNEAQ, per germline (reference sequence). CDR3 loop: CASSYGTVDNEQFF. CDR3 bases: TGTGCCAGCAGCTACGGGACGGTGGACAATGAGCAGTTCTTC. Complete variable domain (other parts from reference TRBV7-9 and TRBJ2-1): DTGVSQNPRHKITKRGQNVTFRCDPISEHNRLYWYRQTLGQGPEFLTYFQNEAQLEKSRLLSDRFSAERPKGSFSTLEIQRTEQGDSAMYLCASSYGTVDNEQFFGPGTRLTVL.

This clonotype occurred a few times. V and J are TRBV3-1 and TRBJ2-7; 11 positions agree with TRBD2. The CDR3 totals 16 residues. J gave up 0 bases and V 3 bases, and 4 bases lay outside the gene matches. Per germline, CDR1 LGHDT and CDR2 YNNKEL (reference sequence). CDR3 DNA: TGTGCCAGCAGCCAGTCTAGCGGGAGGAACTCCTACGAGCAGTACTTC. It is translated as CASSQSSGRNSYEQYF.

This clonotype has only a few counts. V is TRBV11-3 and J is TRBJ2-1, with 7 bases aligning to TRBD1. Germline V gene sequence: CDR1 SGHNT, CDR2 YENEEA. CDR3 size: 16 residues. With 1 base clipped from V and 5 bases from J, the junction kept 8 bases outside the gene matches. The CDR3 nucleotides are TGTGCCAGCAGCTTAGGTCCGAGACAGGGAAACAATGAGCAGTTCTTC. Translating gives CASSLGPRQGNNEQFF.

This clonotype was counted only a few times. The J gene is TRBJ2-1, the V gene TRBV20-1; D gene unclear. Per the germline V gene, CDR1 is DFQATT and CDR2 is SNEGSKA (reference sequence). V was clipped by 1 base and J by 3 bases, with 10 bases between them. This CDR3 spans 14 amino acids. Here the CDR3 reads CSARVGSDYNEQFF. As DNA, the CDR3 is TGCAGTGCTAGAGTTGGCAGTGACTACAATGAGCAGTTCTTC.

The chain couples TRBV24-1 to TRBJ2-5; no clear D gene. This CDR3 contains 14 residues. V gave up 4 bases and J gave up 5 bases, with 13 bases separating them. Germline assignment: CDR1 KGHDR and CDR2 SFDVKD. CDR3 protein: CATSDPGGPETQYF. CDR3 coding DNA: TGTGCCACCAGTGACCCCGGTGGTCCGGAGACCCAGTACTTC.

Points on this clonotype: The germline gene is not matched at one end of the junction; a read error may be the cause. The rearrangement joins TRBV20-1 to TRBJ2-4; D may be TRBD2 (6 bases). This CDR3 spans 14 amino acids. Germline values: CDR1 DFQATT, CDR2 SNEGSKA (reference sequence). The CDR3 DNA reads TGCAGTGCTAGGGCTCCGGGAGCCAATAACATTCAGTACTTC. This codes for CSARAPGANNIQYF.

Note on this clonotype: A read error may account for a junction end that differs from germline. The J gene is TRBJ1-1, the V gene TRBV5-1; perhaps TRBD1 as D (5 bases). This CDR3 has 15 amino acids. In germline, CDR1 is SGHRS, CDR2 YFSETQ. CDR3 sequence reads: CASSLGGTEYTEAFF. The DNA for the CDR3 is TGCGCCAGTAGCTTGGGAGGGACGGAATACACTGAAGCTTTCTTT.

In its sample, this clonotype was seen once. The J gene is TRBJ1-2, the V gene TRBV6-2 or TRBV6-3, with D possibly TRBD1 on 5 matching bases. The germline V gene has CDR1 MNHEY and CDR2 SVGEGT. CDR3 length equals 13 residues. V was shortened by 6 bases and J by 4 bases, with 12 bases between the two germline ends. The CDR3 nucleotides are TGTGCCAGCAGCCTACAGGTTACCTATGGCTACACCTTC. Encoded protein: CASSLQVTYGYTF.

CDR3 sequence reads: CASSTGTGGVRWFF. CDR3 nucleotide sequence: TGCGCCAGCAGCACCGGGACAGGGGGAGTCAGGTGGTTCTTC. The genes are TRBV5-1 and TRBJ2-1, with 11 nucleotides matching TRBD1. This CDR3 has 14 amino acids. From germline, CDR1 is SGHRS and CDR2 YFSETQ. The ends lost 4 bases at V and 15 bases at J; junction bases unmatched: 12.

The rearrangement joins TRBV27 to TRBJ2-7, with 8 nucleotides matching TRBD1. Germline loops: CDR1 MNHEY, CDR2 SMNVEV (reference sequence). This CDR3 has 13 residues. V trimming: 10 bases; J trimming: 2 bases; junction bases outside the gene matches: 7. CDR3 in amino acids: CATSGQETYEQYF. The CDR3 DNA follows: TGTGCCACTTCGGGACAGGAGACCTACGAGCAGTACTTC.

This clonotype has more than one count but fewer than ten. A read error may explain this, as a much larger clone is one base away. This chain joins TRBV9 and TRBJ1-2; D is unresolved. The CDR3 length is 15 residues. Germline V gives CDR1 SGDLS, CDR2 YYNGEE. CDR3 DNA: TGTGGCAGCAGCCCCCGCAATCGGTTGGATTATGGCTACACCTTC. This gives the protein CGSSPRNRLDYGYTF.

This clonotype was detected many times. V gene TRBV20-1 combines with J gene TRBJ2-2, with 7 positions matching TRBD2. V dropped 3 bases and J dropped 2; count of bases not matched to a gene: 9. CDR1 DFQATT and CDR2 SNEGSKA come from the germline V gene (reference sequence). The CDR3 sequence is 16 residues long. The DNA of the CDR3 is TGCAGTGCTAGTGGCAGCGGGGCTTTCAACACCGGGGAGCTGTTTTTT. Amino acids: CSASGSGAFNTGELFF.

V usage is TRBV11-2 and J usage is TRBJ1-4; D might be TRBD1 (6 bases). Trimming removed 7 bases at V and 10 bases at J, with 22 bases between. This CDR3 has 15 residues. CDR1 is SGHAT and CDR2 is FQNNGV in the germline V gene. The CDR3 protein is CASTAARGAVGKLFF. The CDR3 bases are TGTGCCAGCACCGCTGCCCGGGGGGCAGTTGGAAAACTGTTTTTT.

The chain combines TRBV21-1 with TRBJ2-4; the tabulated D call, TRBD2, remains unverified against the DNA. The J call is doubtful: the DNA matches TRBJ2-7 better. TRBV21-1 is deemed a pseudogene. This CDR3 spans 15 amino acids. CDR3 coding DNA: TGTGCCAGCAACATCCAGGAGGGCACTTCCTACGAGCAGTACTTC. Translating it yields CASNIQEGTSYEQYF.

The chain links TRBV28 to TRBJ1-4; 9 bases align to TRBD1. Germline V lookup: CDR1 MDHEN, CDR2 SYDVKM. This CDR3 region has 15 residues. Germline trimming cut 10 bases from V and 5 bases from J; bases unmatched to any gene: 11. The DNA of the CDR3 is TGTGCCACCATGGGACAGGGAAGGTCAAATGAAAAACTGTTTTTT. It encodes CATMGQGRSNEKLFF. Using reference TRBV28 and TRBJ1-4 for the parts outside the CDR3, the full variable domain is DVKVTQSSRYLVKRTGEKVFLECVQDMDHENMFWYRQDPGLGLRLIYFSYDVKMKEKGDIPEGYSVSREKKERFSLILESASTNQTSMYLCATMGQGRSNEKLFFGSGTQLSVL.

The V call is TRBV9, the J call TRBJ1-1; the D is unclear. V was clipped by 1 base and J by 0 bases, with 7 bases between them. Germline assignment: CDR1 SGDLS and CDR2 YYNGEE. The CDR3 has 14 amino acids. This chain's CDR3 is CASSVLEMNTEAFF. In DNA form, the CDR3 reads TGTGCCAGCAGCGTACTGGAGATGAACACTGAAGCTTTCTTT.

As for this clonotype: At one boundary the junction diverges from the germline segment, which might be a read error. The gene calls are TRBV5-1 and TRBJ2-1, with 8 positions matching TRBD1. The CDR3 sequence is 15 residues long. Germline V gene lookup returns CDR1 SGHRS and CDR2 YFSETQ. CDR3 region: CASKVGAGGRNGQFF. CDR3 nucleotides: TGCGCCAGCAAAGTAGGGGCAGGGGGCCGGAATGGGCAGTTCTTC.

There are a few counts of this clonotype. J is TRBJ2-7 and V is TRBV28; possible D gene TRBD1, 6 bases. V dropped 6 bases and J dropped 1 base, with 19 bases sitting between them. The germline V gene encodes CDR1 MDHEN and CDR2 SYDVKM. CDR3 length: 16 residues. CDR3 sequence reads: CASSPADRYSSYEQYF. In nucleotides, the CDR3 is TGTGCCAGCAGCCCAGCCGACAGGTATTCGTCCTACGAGCAGTACTTC.

A word on this clonotype: This may stem from a read error, because a much larger clone lies one nucleotide away. The chain carries TRBV29-1 and TRBJ2-7; D is ambiguous. The CDR3 is 13 residues long. With 1 base removed from V and 3 bases from J, the gap between germline ends came to 10 bases. Looked up from germline, CDR1 is SQVTM and CDR2 is ANQGSEA. The CDR3 sequence is CSVEAWDGYEQYF. The CDR3 bases are TGCAGCGTTGAAGCATGGGATGGCTACGAGCAGTACTTC.

A few counts support this clonotype. The chain couples TRBV28 to TRBJ2-7; TRBD2 agrees at 9 bases. The junction had 5 bases not matched to a gene; V was cut back by 6 bases and J by 5 bases. Germline CDR1 reads MDHEN; CDR2 reads SYDVKM. The CDR3 has 13 residues. Here the CDR3 DNA reads TGTGCCAGCAGGACCGGGACTAGCCACGAGCAGTACTTC. Its translation: CASRTGTSHEQYF.

This clonotype was seen only a few times. The rearrangement links TRBV2 to TRBJ2-7; 9 bases are shared with TRBD2. The trim removed 4 bases at V and 6 bases at J, leaving 7 bases unmatched. The CDR3 loop spans 14 amino acids. Germline V CDR1 and CDR2: SNHLY, FYNNEI. The CDR3 sequence: CASSGLREGSEQYF. In DNA, the CDR3 is TGTGCCAGCAGTGGGTTGCGGGAGGGGAGCGAGCAGTACTTC.

V is TRBV20-1 and J is TRBJ2-7, with 10 bases lining up with TRBD1. Trimming took 8 bases from V and 4 from J; bases not matched to a gene: 8. The germline CDR1 and CDR2 sequences are DFQATT and SNEGSKA (reference sequence). There are 13 residues in the CDR3. DNA of the CDR3: TGCAGTACCGGGACAGGGGAAACGTACGAGCAGTACTTC. Its translation: CSTGTGETYEQYF.